This T cell receptor (beta chain) came from a study of T cells expressing NK-cell markers. About the study: Sorted T-cell subsets CD3+CD56+NKG2C+, CD3+CD56+NKG2C- and CD3+CD56-NKG2C+ were TCR beta-sequenced. Study-level points and caveats: Dominance of the CD3+CD56-NKG2C+ fraction by these clonotypes also held in several donors.

The CDR3 has 15 residues. TCRdb reanalyzed the 5' RACE reads, giving one entry per CDR3 protein sequence and no DNA. This table holds under 200,000 distinct CDR3 sequences. Remarks on this clonotype: Its antigen is unidentified.

The TCR was taken from a woman between 18 and 70 years old in good health. This chain connects TRBV12-3 or TRBV12-4 to TRBJ2-3; TCRdb's assignment of TRBD1 cannot be checked, as there is no DNA. Input material: blood T cells: a sorted CD56 or NKG2C T cell subset, CD4+ or CD8+ T cells, or bulk PBMC T cells (not recorded which). CDR3 protein: CASRTGRDATDTQYF.